This T cell receptor beta chain was documented in a study of blood T cell repertoires in COVID-19. The overall study: The United States, Italy and Spain supplied acute and convalescent COVID-19 samples. PBMCs, B-cell-depleted T cells, or T cells provided the cDNA or gDNA that made up the material.

The repertoire was sequenced with immunoSEQ multiplex PCR; TCRdb's copy has only in-frame clones and lacks some. Counted here are some 120,000 clones, 80% to 90% occurring once; the ten biggest clones make up roughly 5.5%. The table lists this clone with a count of one. Germline trimming cut 4 bases from V and 4 bases from J; bases unmatched to any gene: 14. The germline gives CDR1 SGDLS, CDR2 YYNGEE. This CDR3 has 17 residues. The chain links TRBV9 to TRBJ2-3; 8 bases fit TRBD2. Source material: peripheral blood. The sequence came from a man aged 80 or over with active or convalescent COVID-19. DNA of the CDR3: TGTGCCAGCAGCCGGGCGGGGGGCCGGAGCCCCCCAGATACGCAGTATTTT. The encoded protein is CASSRAGGRSPPDTQYF.